This T cell receptor beta chain is from a study of blood T cell repertoires in COVID-19. Study in general: Donors in the United States, Italy and Spain gave samples during acute or convalescent COVID-19.

In the study's own analysis: Reference gene primers were amplified, and this amplification served to estimate nucleated cell counts. Repertoires were generated with immunoSEQ multiplex PCR, while TCRdb's copy carries only in-frame clones and drops some. That table furnishes V, J and clone size, whereas the DNA furnished D and trimming. The sample lists 170,000 or so clones, 75% to 90% occurring once. Seattle's cohort entered during active infection and was followed longitudinally. J was trimmed by 3 bases and V by 5 bases; bases with no gene match: 8. Germline values: CDR1 SGHNT, CDR2 YYREEE (reference sequence). CDR3 length: 15 amino acids.

This rearrangement joins TRBV5-4 to TRBJ1-2; 9 bases agree with TRBD1. The TCR originated in a woman aged 70-85 years with COVID-19, enrolled during active disease. The sequenced material came from peripheral blood. CDR3 sequence (DNA): TGTGCCAGCAGACCGGGAGGGACAGGGTACTATGGCTACACCTTC. It specifies CASRPGGTGYYGYTF. The full variable domain, rest sourced from reference TRBV5-4 and TRBJ1-2, is ETGVTQSPTHLIKTRGQQVTLRCSSQSGHNTVSWYQQALGQGPQFIFQYYREEENGRGNFPPRFSGLQFPNYSSELNVNALELDDSALYLCASRPGGTGYYGYTFGSGTRLTVV.